One sample yielded the 18 T cell receptor beta chains listed below, sequenced in a study of cytomegalovirus exposure and HLA in healthy donors. PCR used 60 Vbeta primers and 13 Jbeta primers. Sequencing was performed with immunoSEQ multiplex PCR; in TCRdb, only in-frame clones are kept and a portion is missing. The repertoire has 110,000 to 150,000 clones, roughly 77% of them found once; the top ten carry roughly 4.2%. Input material: PBMCs. These receptors originate from a male donor in good health and CMV-seronegative.

The chain couples TRBV18 to TRBJ2-7; 8 nucleotides match TRBD2. Trimming cost V 6 bases and J 5 bases; bases outside gene matches: 6. The CDR3 totals 13 residues. CDR1 and CDR2 from the germline V gene are KGHSH and LQKENI. The CDR3 spells CASSLTGGNEQYF. The CDR3 nucleotides read TGTGCCAGCTCCTTGACGGGGGGGAACGAGCAGTACTTC.

The V and J genes are TRBV10-2 and TRBJ1-1; 7 bases are shared with TRBD1. The CDR3 totals 16 residues. V trimming: 4 bases; J trimming: 4 bases; junction bases outside the gene matches: 12. The germline CDR1 and CDR2 sequences are WSHSY and SAAADI. For the CDR3, the DNA is TGCGCCAGCAGTGGGAGACAGGGACTCGAGAGCACTGAAGCTTTCTTT. Its protein product is CASSGRQGLESTEAFF.

J is TRBJ1-2 and V is TRBV5-1; 12 nucleotides agree with TRBD1. The germline V gene encodes CDR1 SGHRS and CDR2 YFSETQ. The CDR3 covers 16 residues. J lost 7 bases, V lost 3 bases, and 10 bases had no gene match. The CDR3, as DNA: TGCGCCAGCAGCTACTCTTCGGGACAGGGGGCTGGTGGCTACACCTTC. Translated: CASSYSSGQGAGGYTF.

The chain carries TRBV27 and TRBJ1-3; D might be TRBD1 (5 bases). Germline loops: CDR1 MNHEY, CDR2 SMNVEV (reference sequence). Trimming shortened V by 2 bases and J by 2 bases, and 7 bases separated the two germline ends. The CDR3 runs 14 residues. Here the CDR3 DNA reads TGTGCCAGCAGTTTAAAGGGGACTGGAAACACCATATATTTT. As protein: CASSLKGTGNTIYF.

V gene TRBV6-1 combines with J gene TRBJ2-7; TRBD2 matches at 8 bases. The V gene's germline CDR1 is MNHNS and CDR2 SASEGT. Trimming removed 4 bases from V and 4 bases from J; junction bases left unmatched: 9. CDR3 size: 15 residues. The CDR3 region is CASSGLAGGGYEQYF. The CDR3 nucleotides are TGTGCCAGCAGTGGCCTGGCGGGGGGCGGGTACGAGCAGTACTTC.

J is TRBJ2-2 and V is TRBV19, with 7 bases identical to TRBD1. This CDR3 contains 18 residues. Germline V lookup: CDR1 LNHDA, CDR2 SQIVND (reference sequence). V gave up 3 bases and J gave up 8 bases; unmatched junction bases: 18. DNA of the CDR3: TGTGCCAGTAGTATCATCGGTACAACAACAGGGGTGAGAGGGGAGCTGTTTTTT. Protein: CASSIIGTTTGVRGELFF. The variable domain in full, completed from reference TRBV19 and TRBJ2-2, reads DGGITQSPKYLFRKEGQNVTLSCEQNLNHDAMYWYRQDPGQGLRLIYYSQIVNDFQKGDIAEGYSVSREKKESFPLTVTSAQKNPTAFYLCASSIIGTTTGVRGELFFGEGSRLTVL.

The chain joins TRBV4-1 to TRBJ2-3; TRBD2 matches at 16 bases. CDR1 MGHRA and CDR2 YSYEKL come from the germline V gene. The CDR3 extends over 18 amino acids. J was trimmed by 2 bases and V by 4 bases; bases with no gene match: 6. The CDR3 is CASSPEGTSGGATDTQYF. CDR3 DNA sequence: TGCGCCAGCAGCCCTGAAGGGACTAGCGGGGGGGCCACAGATACGCAGTATTTT.

The chain couples TRBV15 to TRBJ2-2, with 12 bases identical to TRBD2. The trim removed 0 bases at V and 4 bases at J, leaving 6 bases unmatched. CDR3 length: 18 amino acids. In germline, CDR1 is LNHNV, CDR2 YYDKDF (reference sequence). For the CDR3, the DNA is TGTGCCACCAGCAGAGATCAGCCGACTAGCGGGAGCACCGGGGAGCTGTTTTTT. Its translation is CATSRDQPTSGSTGELFF.

In this sample, this clone turned up once. This CDR3 is CASSSRGLVRQGEYEQYF. In DNA form, the CDR3 reads TGTGCCAGCAGCTCCAGAGGGTTGGTTCGACAGGGTGAGTACGAGCAGTACTTC. The V call is TRBV7-8, the J call TRBJ2-7, with 7 bases lining up with TRBD1. Germline lookup yields CDR1 SGHVS and CDR2 FQNEAQ. With V trimmed by 4 bases and J by 4 bases, 19 bases remained unmatched. The CDR3 is 18 residues long.

The chain links TRBV19 to TRBJ1-4; D perhaps matches TRBD1 (6 bases). This CDR3 spans 17 amino acids. Germline V CDR1 and CDR2: LNHDA, SQIVND (reference sequence). Trimming stripped 1 base from V and 3 bases from J, with 15 bases between. The CDR3 DNA reads as TGTGCCAGTAGTATAGCCGGGGGGCTGGCATCTAATGAAAAACTGTTTTTT. The encoded protein is CASSIAGGLASNEKLFF.

The gene calls are TRBV27 and TRBJ1-4; D is undetermined. Germline V gene data show CDR1 as MNHEY and CDR2 as SMNVEV (reference sequence). There are 12 residues in the CDR3. V was trimmed by 6 bases and J by 4 bases, leaving 6 bases between them. The CDR3: CASRTYNEKLFF. For the CDR3, the DNA is TGTGCCAGCAGAACTTATAATGAAAAACTGTTTTTT.

This rearrangement joins TRBV7-8 to TRBJ1-2; 7 nucleotides agree with TRBD1. Trimming took 3 bases from V and 11 from J; bases not matched to a gene: 6. The CDR3 has 12 amino acids. Looked up from germline, CDR1 is SGHVS and CDR2 is FQNEAQ. The CDR3 DNA sequence: TGTGCCAGCAGCTTCATCAGGGGGAGTTACACCTTC. Its translation is CASSFIRGSYTF.

This clone was counted between two and nine times. The V and J genes are TRBV4-3 and TRBJ2-3; possibly TRBD2 for D (5 bases). V was pared by 0 bases and J by 0 bases, with 13 bases between. This CDR3 is 17 amino acids long. The germline CDR1 and CDR2 sequences are LGHNA and YSLEER. The CDR3 DNA sequence: TGCGCCAGCAGCCAAGAAGGGAGCGGCTCTAGCACAGATACGCAGTATTTT. It translates to CASSQEGSGSSTDTQYF.

This chain links TRBV7-2 with TRBJ2-5, with D tentatively TRBD2 (5 bases). The J call may be faulty, since TRBJ2-7 better matches the DNA end. CDR1 is SGHTA and CDR2 is FQGNSA in the germline V gene. The CDR3 extends over 17 amino acids. CDR3 amino acids: CASSLALHPGSAYEQYF. CDR3 DNA sequence: TGTGCCAGCAGCTTAGCGCTGCATCCGGGGTCAGCCTACGAGCAGTACTTC.

V usage is TRBV11-2 and J usage is TRBJ2-5, with 11 bases matching TRBD1. The CDR3 spans 14 residues. The V gene's germline CDR1 is SGHAT and CDR2 FQNNGV. J lost 4 bases, V lost 6 bases, and 4 bases had no gene match. The CDR3 nucleotides read TGTGCCAGCAGAACCGGGACAGGGGGAGAGACCCAGTACTTC. Residues: CASRTGTGGETQYF.

This clone was detected once. The chain uses TRBV5-1 and TRBJ2-7; 8 bases fit TRBD2. Germline V gene data show CDR1 as SGHRS and CDR2 as YFSETQ. V shed 0 bases and J 7 bases; nucleotides not matched to a gene: 9. This CDR3 contains 15 residues. Here the CDR3 reads CASSLGSGSLYEQYF. As DNA, the CDR3 is TGCGCCAGCAGCTTGGGAAGCGGGAGTCTCTATGAGCAGTACTTC.

The chain links TRBV19 to TRBJ1-2, with 7 bases identical to TRBD1. This CDR3 region has 15 residues. V was pared by 7 bases and J by 0 bases, with 8 bases of the junction left unmatched. The germline V gene has CDR1 LNHDA and CDR2 SQIVND (reference sequence). CDR3 sequence (DNA): TGTGCCAGTACCCCGGGACAGCGAGCTAACTATGGCTACACCTTC. Its translation: CASTPGQRANYGYTF.

This chain links TRBV5-4 with TRBJ2-7; TRBD2 matches 7 bases. Trimming took 4 bases from V and 5 from J; bases not matched to a gene: 15. The CDR3 length is 16 residues. Germline-derived CDR1 and CDR2 are SGHNT and YYREEE (reference sequence). DNA for the CDR3: TGTGCCAGCAGCCGCCCCGTGGGGGGAGGGACCCACGAGCAGTACTTC. Its protein is CASSRPVGGGTHEQYF.